The 25 T cell receptor beta chains below all came from one sample that was sequenced in a study of blood T cell repertoires in COVID-19. The data were produced by immunoSEQ multiplex PCR, yet TCRdb's version contains in-frame clones alone and is incomplete. The profile covers over 50,000 clones, with approximately 83% appearing a single time and more than 12% taken by the ten largest. The sequencing sample was made of peripheral blood. These receptors came from a human donor in a cohort sampled during active COVID-19.

The rearrangement joins TRBV7-9 to TRBJ2-2; 7 bases are a match to TRBD1. This CDR3 comprises 15 residues. V trimming: 11 bases; J trimming: 1 base; junction bases outside the gene matches: 10. Germline V gene lookup returns CDR1 SEHNR and CDR2 FQNEAQ (reference sequence). In nucleotides, the CDR3 is TGTGCCGGAACCGCAAGGACAGGGAACACCGGGGAGCTGTTTTTT. Amino acid sequence: CAGTARTGNTGELFF.

The rearrangement links TRBV7-2 to TRBJ1-1; a weak D match, TRBD1 (5 bases). CDR3 length: 15 amino acids. V was trimmed by 4 bases and J by 7 bases, leaving 19 bases between them. Germline-derived CDR1 and CDR2 are SGHTA and FQGNSA. CDR3 sequence (DNA): TGTGCCAGCAGCTCTCTGGGTCGGGGGAGCGGTGAAGCTTTCTTT. It codes for CASSSLGRGSGEAFF.

V usage is TRBV4-1 and J usage is TRBJ1-2; possibly TRBD1 for D (6 bases). This CDR3 spans 15 amino acids. The V gene lost 0 bases and the J gene lost 4 bases, with 12 bases spanning the gap. Germline V gene lookup returns CDR1 MGHRA and CDR2 YSYEKL. CDR3 DNA sequence: TGCGCCAGCAGCCAAGACAACAGGGCCAGCTATGGCTACACCTTC. As protein: CASSQDNRASYGYTF.

This rearrangement joins TRBV12-3 or TRBV12-4 to TRBJ2-7; D not certain. With 1 base removed from V and 11 bases from J, the gap between germline ends came to 9 bases. There are 11 residues in the CDR3. The CDR3 spells CASSLGKLKYF. The CDR3 nucleotides are TGTGCCAGCAGTTTAGGCAAACTCAAGTACTTC.

This clone showed up just once. This sequence joins TRBV28 and TRBJ1-1, with D possibly TRBD1 on 5 matching bases. CDR1 is MDHEN, CDR2 SYDVKM, per germline. There are 16 residues in the CDR3. The V end lost 5 bases, the J end lost 0 bases, and 16 bases lay between the germline ends. The CDR3 spells CASSGAVGRMNTEAFF. The CDR3 coding sequence is TGTGCCAGCAGTGGGGCGGTCGGACGGATGAACACTGAAGCTTTCTTT.

CDR3 in amino acids: CASSGQGYEQYF. CDR3 coding DNA: TGTGCCAGCAGTGGACAGGGCTACGAGCAGTACTTC. The V call is TRBV6-6, the J call TRBJ2-7, with 8 bases aligning to TRBD1. The CDR3 has 12 amino acids. In germline, CDR1 is MNHNY, CDR2 SVGAGI (reference sequence). Trimming cost V 5 bases and J 3 bases; bases outside gene matches: 0.

The rearrangement links TRBV30 to TRBJ2-3; D remains unclear. Between the trimmed V and J ends, which lost 0 bases and 4 bases, there was a span of 8 bases. Germline V lookup: CDR1 GTSNPN, CDR2 SVGIG (reference sequence). The length of the CDR3 is 13 residues. CDR3 in DNA: TGTGCCTGGAGTGTACGAAGAGCAGATACGCAGTATTTT. This encodes CAWSVRRADTQYF.

This chain links TRBV6-2 or TRBV6-3 with TRBJ2-7, with a weak D call TRBD1 (6 bases). Deletions cut 2 bases from V and 4 bases from J, with 21 bases between. This CDR3 has 17 amino acids. Per germline, CDR1 MNHEY and CDR2 SVGEGT. CDR3: CASSYLRQDARPYEQYF. The CDR3 DNA reads TGTGCCAGCAGTTACCTCAGACAGGATGCACGTCCATACGAGCAGTACTTC.

This clone was counted only a few times. The chain employs TRBV6-5 and TRBJ2-7; 8 bases fit TRBD1. The CDR3 is made up of 14 amino acids. Germline V gene lookup returns CDR1 MNHEY and CDR2 SVGAGI. The V gene end was trimmed by 5 bases and the J gene end by 7 bases; junction bases not matched to a gene: 10. DNA of the CDR3: TGTGCCAGCAGTCGGGGACAGGCGCCCCGGGAGCAGTACTTC. It translates to CASSRGQAPREQYF.

The J gene is TRBJ1-2, the V gene TRBV6-4; possible D gene TRBD1, 6 bases. Germline values: CDR1 MRHNA, CDR2 SNTAGT. The CDR3 covers 16 residues. V shed 0 bases and J shed 2 bases, with 13 bases lying between them. In DNA form, the CDR3 reads TGTGCCAGCAGTGACTCCAATAGGGGGGGAAACTATGGCTACACCTTC. Its translation is CASSDSNRGGNYGYTF.

This clone was found once. The V and J genes are TRBV23-1 and TRBJ2-7; TRBD1 matches at 8 bases. TRBV23-1 is flagged as an ORF with uncertain function. The V segment lost 0 bases and the J segment 3 bases; nucleotides outside the gene matches: 4. The CDR3 sequence is 15 residues long. The CDR3 DNA sequence: TGCGCCAGCAGTCAATCCCTGGGGACAGGCTACGAGCAGTACTTC. Its translation: CASSQSLGTGYEQYF.

Only one count was recorded for this clone. This chain joins TRBV13 and TRBJ1-1; D remains ambiguous. Germline V gene sequence: CDR1 PRHDT, CDR2 FYEKMQ (reference sequence). The length of the CDR3 is 20 residues. V was shortened by 10 bases and J by 0 bases, with 33 bases between the two germline ends. The CDR3 DNA sequence: TGTGCCACTCGCCAAAGGCCCAAAGTGGGCCCCGAGGGTTTGAACACTGAAGCTTTCTTT. Translation gives CATRQRPKVGPEGLNTEAFF.

The chain is built from TRBV3-1 (or the pseudogene TRBV3-2) and TRBJ2-1; tentative D call: TRBD2 (5 bases). V was shortened by 4 bases and J by 15 bases, with 16 bases between the two germline ends. The CDR3 extends over 12 amino acids. Germline values: CDR1 LGHDT, CDR2 YNNKEL (reference sequence). The CDR3 DNA reads as TGTGCCAGCAGCCGTCCGGGTGGGAGTCTGTTCTTC. Its protein product is CASSRPGGSLFF.

This chain uses TRBV6-6 with TRBJ2-3; 8 bases fit TRBD2. Germline-derived CDR1 and CDR2 are MNHNY and SVGAGI (reference sequence). The CDR3 is 13 residues long. V lost 2 bases, J lost 9 bases, and 4 bases stayed unmatched. CDR3 sequence: CASSYLGGGTQYF. In nucleotides, the CDR3 is TGTGCCAGCAGTTACCTCGGGGGGGGAACGCAGTATTTT.

CDR3 amino acids: CASSPMLAGGRGQETQYF. The CDR3 DNA reads TGTGCCAGCTCACCGATGCTAGCGGGAGGACGGGGTCAAGAGACCCAGTACTTC. J is TRBJ2-5 and V is TRBV18; 11 bases fit TRBD2. After removal of 3 bases from V and 2 bases from J, the junction contained 11 bases not matched to a gene. The CDR3 runs 18 residues. Germline CDR1 is KGHSH and CDR2 is LQKENI.

The chain uses TRBV6-6 and TRBJ2-1; tentative D call: TRBD1 (5 bases). Germline V gives CDR1 MNHNY, CDR2 SVGAGI (reference sequence). This CDR3 has 12 amino acids. The germline V and J ends were trimmed by 2 bases and 6 bases, with 5 bases remaining between them. The CDR3 is CASSYRGNEQFF. The DNA of the CDR3 is TGTGCCAGCAGTTACAGGGGCAATGAGCAGTTCTTC.

In DNA form, the CDR3 reads TGTGCCAGCTCTCTCGGGGGGGGCATGAACACTGAAGCTTTCTTT. As protein: CASSLGGGMNTEAFF. This chain joins TRBV6-5 and TRBJ1-1; D is possibly TRBD1 (6 bases). Trimming pared 8 bases from V and 0 bases from J, leaving 16 bases between. CDR3 length: 15 amino acids. Germline assignment: CDR1 MNHEY and CDR2 SVGAGI.

CDR3 loop: CASSLGQRYEQYF. The CDR3 nucleotides read TGCGCCAGCAGCTTGGGACAGCGCTACGAGCAGTACTTC. This rearrangement joins TRBV5-1 to TRBJ2-7; weak D call: TRBD1 (5 bases). Germline V gives CDR1 SGHRS, CDR2 YFSETQ. V was pared by 0 bases and J by 3 bases, with 7 bases between. There are 13 residues in the CDR3.

This clone came up a few times. This sequence joins TRBV2 and TRBJ1-5, with D possibly TRBD1 on 5 matching bases. CDR1 and CDR2 (germline): SNHLY, FYNNEI. The V and J ends lost 1 base and 7 bases respectively, with 11 bases between them. CDR3 length: 14 amino acids. The CDR3 loop reads CASSEVTAGQPQHF. Written as DNA, the CDR3 is TGTGCCAGCAGTGAAGTGACAGCAGGACAGCCCCAGCATTTT.

This rearrangement joins TRBV14 to TRBJ2-7; D might be TRBD2 (6 bases). CDR3 length equals 14 residues. CDR1 and CDR2 from the germline V gene are SGHDN and FVKESK. Trimming pared 3 bases from V and 2 bases from J, leaving 11 bases between. The CDR3 region has the DNA TGTGCCAGCAGCCAGGGCAGACTAGCCTACGAGCAGTACTTC. Protein product: CASSQGRLAYEQYF.

J is TRBJ2-7 and V is TRBV18; possibly TRBD1 for D (5 bases). V was cut by 2 bases and J by 2 bases, with 10 bases left in between. The CDR3 consists of 14 residues. Germline CDR1 KGHSH, CDR2 LQKENI. CDR3 in amino acids: CASSPAAGTYEQYF. The DNA for the CDR3 is TGTGCCAGCTCACCAGCCGCAGGGACCTACGAGCAGTACTTC.

The J gene is TRBJ2-1, the V gene TRBV10-1, with 8 bases identical to TRBD2. There are 15 residues in the CDR3. V gave up 0 bases and J gave up 9 bases; unmatched junction bases: 7. Germline CDR1 reads WNHNN; CDR2 reads SYGVQD (reference sequence). CDR3: CASSESPGGHGEQFF. The CDR3 DNA sequence: TGCGCCAGCAGTGAGTCCCCGGGAGGGCATGGTGAGCAGTTCTTC.

CDR3 region: CASSYDYHAVKLFF. As DNA, the CDR3 is TGTGCCAGCAGTTACGACTACCATGCTGTAAAACTGTTTTTT. This rearrangement joins TRBV6-5 to TRBJ1-4, with D unresolved. The CDR3 spans 14 residues. The germline V gene has CDR1 MNHEY and CDR2 SVGAGI. Trimming stripped 2 bases from V and 10 bases from J, with 14 bases between.

This chain connects TRBV28 to TRBJ2-7; 8 bases agree with TRBD1. The V gene's germline CDR1 is MDHEN and CDR2 SYDVKM. CDR3 size: 14 residues. The J segment lost 2 bases and the V segment lost 5 bases, leaving 5 bases of the junction unmatched. CDR3 DNA sequence: TGTGCCAGCAGTGCCCTGGGACAGGCCTACGAGCAGTACTTC. This gives the protein CASSALGQAYEQYF.

CDR3 amino acids: CATSDIREEQFF. As DNA, the CDR3 is TGTGCCACCAGTGACATCCGGGAAGAGCAGTTCTTC. The chain carries TRBV24-1 and TRBJ2-1; D may be TRBD2 (5 bases). The V end was cut by 4 bases, the J end by 10 bases, with 10 bases between. Germline V CDR1 and CDR2: KGHDR, SFDVKD. The CDR3 is made up of 12 amino acids.